This T cell receptor beta chain was recorded in a study of T cell responses to AZD1222 COVID-19 vaccine. General study findings and limits: No day 14 peak samples; only post-peak repertoires were characterized. Reports indicate that nearly half of spike-specific TCRs are directed at unmutated variant regions. Among those given AZD1222, only 6 or 7 were seropositive at baseline. Most donors were white British and more were female, and clonal diversity was possibly underestimated.

About this clone: The antigen remains unidentified.

V lost 0 bases and J lost 0, with 20 bases in between. Germline V lookup: CDR1 KGHSH, CDR2 LQKENI. This CDR3 has 19 residues. Assay: immunoSEQ multiplex PCR; the TCRdb copy retains only in-frame clones and omits some. Among 100,000 to 150,000 clones, 80% to 90% were seen once, and the ten largest hold about 8.3%. The source is an adult in good health. The source material was peripheral blood, sampled on day 0 of AZD1222 vaccination. This chain joins TRBV18 and TRBJ2-5, with D perhaps matching TRBD1 (6 bases). CDR3 sequence (DNA): TGTGCCAGCTCACCACCGGGCAGAACGAGGGGGTCCCACCAAGAGACCCAGTACTTC. Protein product: CASSPPGRTRGSHQETQYF.